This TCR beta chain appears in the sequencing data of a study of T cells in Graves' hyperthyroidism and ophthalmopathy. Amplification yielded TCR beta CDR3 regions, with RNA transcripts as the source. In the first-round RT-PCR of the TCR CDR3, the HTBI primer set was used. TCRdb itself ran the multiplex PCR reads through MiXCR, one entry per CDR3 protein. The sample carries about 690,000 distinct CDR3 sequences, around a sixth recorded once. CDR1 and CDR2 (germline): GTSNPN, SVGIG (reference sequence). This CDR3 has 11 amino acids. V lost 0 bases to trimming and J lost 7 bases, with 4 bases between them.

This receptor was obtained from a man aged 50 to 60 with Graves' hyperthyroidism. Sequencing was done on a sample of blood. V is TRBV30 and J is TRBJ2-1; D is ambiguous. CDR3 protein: CAWSVLNEQFF. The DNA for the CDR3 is TGTGCCTGGAGTGTTTTGAATGAGCAGTTCTTC. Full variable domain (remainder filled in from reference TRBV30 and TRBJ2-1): SQTIHQWPATLVQPVGSPLSLECTVEGTSNPNLYWYRQAAGRGLQLLFYSVGIGQISSEVPQNLSASRPQDRQFILSSKKLLLSDSGFYLCAWSVLNEQFFGPGTRLTVL.